This TCR beta chain was sequenced in a study of blood T cells in healthy people across ages. The germline gives CDR1 SGHRS, CDR2 YFSETQ. V was clipped by 1 base and J by 2 bases, with 15 bases between them. The CDR3 runs to 16 residues. Study-wide findings and caveats: Across the age range, TCR beta diversity per million T cells fell in a roughly linear way. It was not possible, with unsorted PBMCs, to conclusively compare naive and antigen-experienced cells.

Each donor was a healthy Caucasian individual from Russia, aged roughly 6 to 95. Sample-barcoded 5' priming and a J-beta primer mix drove a second PCR of roughly 7 to 11 cycles. Using its own MiXCR run on the 5' RACE reads, TCRdb lists one record per CDR3 protein. The sample has 1.5 million to 2 million distinct CDR3 sequences, 28% seen once; the top ten hold 7% to 9%. This clonotype has a handful of counts. Its antigen is undetermined. The receptor was derived from a woman in her twenties or thirties in good health. The sequencing input was blood. This rearrangement joins TRBV5-1 to TRBJ1-2; D remains unclear. CDR3 loop: CASSLPHSGGNYGYTF. The CDR3 DNA reads TGCGCCAGCAGCTTGCCTCACAGCGGAGGGAACTATGGCTACACCTTC.